One sample yielded the 22 T cell receptor beta chains listed below, sequenced in a study of T-cell reconstitution after alpha-beta-depleted transplantation in children. TCRbeta library preparation incorporated unique molecular identifiers. A single record per CDR3 protein comes from TCRdb applying MiXCR to the PCR reads. This table holds 450,000 to 600,000 distinct CDR3 sequences, 15% to 20% found once. The sample was PBMCs from the stem cell graft donor, taken from the stem cell graft. These receptors came from a human donor who donated a stem cell graft to a child with acute lymphoblastic leukemia.

The chain links TRBV6-5 to TRBJ2-1; D is possibly TRBD2 (7 bases). The ends were cut back, 6 bases at V and 2 bases at J, with 26 bases in the middle. CDR3 length: 19 residues. CDR1 is MNHEY, CDR2 SVGAGI, per germline. CDR3 amino acids: CASSRRVPGHGTTYNEQFF. Here the CDR3 DNA reads TGTGCCAGCAGCCGTAGGGTCCCGGGACACGGGACTACCTACAATGAGCAGTTCTTC.

This chain links TRBV18 with TRBJ1-2, with 7 bases that match TRBD1. Trimming took 3 bases from V and 6 from J; bases not matched to a gene: 1. This CDR3 contains 12 residues. The germline V gene has CDR1 KGHSH and CDR2 LQKENI. CDR3 protein: CASSPDRDGYTF. The CDR3, as DNA: TGTGCCAGCTCACCCGACAGGGATGGCTACACCTTC.

The chain employs TRBV18 and TRBJ2-7; TRBD2 agrees at 12 bases. Germline V lookup: CDR1 KGHSH, CDR2 LQKENI. The J segment lost 2 bases and the V segment lost 3 bases, leaving 11 bases of the junction unmatched. The CDR3 loop spans 18 amino acids. This CDR3 reads CASSPTLFTSGRPYEQYF. The CDR3 bases are TGTGCCAGCTCACCGACACTATTTACTAGCGGGAGGCCCTACGAGCAGTACTTC.

In its sample, this clonotype was seen a few times. This rearrangement joins TRBV6-1 to TRBJ2-2; 7 nucleotides match TRBD2. The CDR3 spans 18 residues. With V trimmed by 7 bases and J by 0 bases, 14 bases remained unmatched. CDR1 is MNHNS and CDR2 is SASEGT in the germline V gene. The DNA of the CDR3 is TGTGCCAGCAACGGAAGAGGAGCGGGGAAGGCGAACACCGGGGAGCTGTTTTTT. It is translated as CASNGRGAGKANTGELFF.

In this sample, this clonotype turned up a few times. This chain uses TRBV6-5 with TRBJ1-2; D unclear. The germline gives CDR1 MNHEY, CDR2 SVGAGI. The CDR3 totals 13 residues. V lost 0 bases to trimming and J lost 2 bases, with 4 bases between them. In nucleotides, the CDR3 is TGTGCCAGCAGTTACTCAGGGAACTATGGCTACACCTTC. Translated: CASSYSGNYGYTF.

This chain uses TRBV25-1 with TRBJ1-6; D might be TRBD1 (5 bases). V lost 6 bases and J 0 bases, leaving 15 bases between the germline ends. Germline lookup yields CDR1 MGHDK and CDR2 SYGVNS. The CDR3 spans 17 residues. The chain's CDR3 is CASSPLGDSSYNSPLHF. The CDR3 nucleotides read TGTGCCAGCAGCCCCCTGGGGGATAGCTCCTATAATTCACCCCTCCACTTT.

This clonotype was detected a few times. This sequence joins TRBV29-1 and TRBJ2-7, with D perhaps matching TRBD1 (6 bases). Germline lookup yields CDR1 SQVTM and CDR2 ANQGSEA. The V gene lost 6 bases and the J gene lost 4 bases, with 16 bases spanning the gap. The CDR3 contains 13 residues. CDR3 DNA: TGCAGCGTCCGGACAGCCTCGGAATACGAGCAGTACTTC. Translating gives CSVRTASEYEQYF.

The rearrangement links TRBV29-1 to TRBJ2-2, with 7 nucleotides matching TRBD1. The germline CDR1 and CDR2 sequences are SQVTM and ANQGSEA. The CDR3 totals 15 residues. The junction had 10 bases not matched to a gene; V was cut back by 6 bases and J by 3 bases. In DNA form, the CDR3 reads TGCAGCGTCGAGAAAGGGGGCACGTACACCGGGGAGCTGTTTTTT. Its protein product is CSVEKGGTYTGELFF.

The chain is built from TRBV11-2 and TRBJ1-2; D is unresolved. V lost 2 bases, J lost 3 bases, and 13 bases lay in between. This CDR3 comprises 15 residues. Germline V CDR1 and CDR2: SGHAT, FQNNGV. CDR3 loop: CASSLTGPRDYGYTF. The CDR3 DNA sequence: TGTGCCAGCAGCTTAACGGGTCCTCGGGACTATGGCTACACCTTC.

This clonotype was recorded a few times. The J gene is TRBJ2-3, the V gene TRBV12-3 or TRBV12-4; D is unresolved. V was pared by 2 bases and J by 2 bases, with 11 bases between. The CDR3 contains 15 residues. CDR3 protein: CASSLYGPVTDTQYF. In DNA, the CDR3 is TGTGCCAGCAGTTTATACGGACCCGTCACAGATACGCAGTATTTT.

The rearrangement links TRBV7-8 to TRBJ1-5; D is undetermined. V was trimmed by 8 bases and J by 3 bases, leaving 11 bases between them. CDR3 length: 13 residues. CDR1 SGHVS and CDR2 FQNEAQ come from the germline V gene. CDR3 residues: CASDPGNNQPQHF. The CDR3 DNA reads TGTGCCAGCGACCCGGGTAACAATCAGCCCCAGCATTTT.

This chain connects TRBV20-1 to TRBJ2-7, with D possibly matching TRBD2 (6 bases). The germline V gene has CDR1 DFQATT and CDR2 SNEGSKA (reference sequence). V lost 3 bases and J lost 2, with 20 bases in between. The CDR3 has 16 amino acids. As DNA, the CDR3 is TGCAGTGCTAGTTGGGTTGGGGGAGGCCGCACCTACGAGCAGTACTTC. Translated, it gives CSASWVGGGRTYEQYF.

The chain combines TRBV6-1 with TRBJ2-2; tentatively, D is TRBD2 (6 bases). This CDR3 has 13 amino acids. Germline V CDR1 and CDR2: MNHNS, SASEGT. Between the trimmed V and J ends, which lost 8 bases and 4 bases, there was a span of 11 bases. The CDR3 reads CASRGLTTGELFF. The CDR3 DNA reads TGTGCCAGCCGGGGACTCACCACCGGGGAGCTGTTTTTT.

The chain uses TRBV12-3 or TRBV12-4 and TRBJ2-3; TRBD2 matches at 7 bases. There are 14 residues in the CDR3. V was pared by 7 bases and J by 2 bases, with 6 bases of the junction left unmatched. This CDR3 is CASTQLAITDTQYF. Here the CDR3 DNA reads TGTGCCAGCACCCAACTAGCGATCACAGATACGCAGTATTTT.

This clonotype has a handful of counts. This chain joins TRBV12-3 or TRBV12-4 and TRBJ2-1, with D unresolved. This CDR3 comprises 14 residues. Trimming took 2 bases from V and 9 from J, leaving 14 bases between them. The CDR3 DNA reads as TGTGCCAGCAGTTTACAACTGGCGGTGGGTGAGCAGTTCTTC. It codes for CASSLQLAVGEQFF.

This chain uses TRBV6-5 with TRBJ2-7; 10 positions agree with TRBD2. CDR3 size: 16 residues. Germline CDR1 and CDR2: MNHEY and SVGAGI. With V trimmed by 0 bases and J by 5 bases, 7 bases remained unmatched. CDR3 protein: CASSYSPSGSTDEQYF. DNA for the CDR3: TGTGCCAGCAGTTACTCGCCTAGCGGGAGTACCGACGAGCAGTACTTC.

The V gene is TRBV20-1, the J gene TRBJ2-4, with no clear D. CDR3 size: 15 residues. Trimming pared 6 bases from V and 0 bases from J, leaving 15 bases between. Germline V CDR1 and CDR2: DFQATT, SNEGSKA (reference sequence). The CDR3 is CSALDRVVAKNIQYF. In DNA, the CDR3 is TGCAGTGCCTTGGACCGCGTGGTAGCCAAAAACATTCAGTACTTC.

The chain joins TRBV6-5 to TRBJ2-3; a possible D gene is TRBD2 (6 bases). This CDR3 contains 16 residues. The germline V gene has CDR1 MNHEY and CDR2 SVGAGI. Trimming left V 0 bases short and J 2 bases short, with 12 bases between. CDR3 in DNA: TGTGCCAGCAGTTACTCCGGGCGGGGTATCACAGATACGCAGTATTTT. Its protein product is CASSYSGRGITDTQYF.

This clonotype appeared a few times. J is TRBJ2-7 and V is TRBV5-1; unclear D gene. The CDR3 is 13 residues long. V gave up 1 base and J gave up 7 bases, with 12 bases separating them. The germline CDR1 and CDR2 sequences are SGHRS and YFSETQ. In nucleotides, the CDR3 is TGCGCCAGCAGCTTGATAGGGCCCGGGGAGCAGTACTTC. It encodes CASSLIGPGEQYF.

The V and J genes are TRBV6-1 and TRBJ2-7; D remains ambiguous. Looked up from germline, CDR1 is MNHNS and CDR2 is SASEGT. V lost 5 bases and J 3 bases, leaving 11 bases between the germline ends. The CDR3 length is 13 residues. CDR3 DNA sequence: TGTGCCAGCAGTCCCGTATCAAGCTACGAGCAGTACTTC. It codes for CASSPVSSYEQYF.

This clonotype came up a few times. The chain combines TRBV3-1 with TRBJ2-4; D gene unclear. V lost 0 bases to trimming and J lost 0 bases, with 21 bases between them. The CDR3 sequence is 20 residues long. CDR1 is LGHDT, CDR2 YNNKEL, per germline (reference sequence). This chain's CDR3 is CASSQDSRTRFALAKNIQYF. The CDR3 nucleotides are TGTGCCAGCAGCCAAGATTCCCGGACCCGGTTCGCCTTAGCCAAAAACATTCAGTACTTC.

The chain combines TRBV12-3 or TRBV12-4 with TRBJ2-6; TRBD1 agrees at 8 bases. CDR3 length: 17 amino acids. The junction had 12 bases not matched to a gene; V was cut back by 9 bases and J by 2 bases. This CDR3 reads CASRRQGSIAGANVLTF. DNA of the CDR3: TGTGCCAGTAGAAGACAGGGGAGTATTGCTGGGGCCAACGTCCTGACTTTC.